The clone carrying this T cell receptor (beta chain) was picked up a small number of times. Its specificity is not known. Trimming left V 3 bases short and J 1 base short, with 10 bases between. CDR1 SGHRS and CDR2 YFSETQ come from the germline V gene. The CDR3 is 15 amino acids. The data originate from a study of cytomegalovirus exposure and HLA in healthy donors. The study, taken as a whole, reports: With DRB1 most and HLA-C fewest, TCR association rates differed between HLA loci in a later analysis. Cytomegalovirus status was reportedly diagnosed by the classifier with high sensitivity and specificity. In an earlier analysis, most TCR beta V segments were productive about 87% or about 30% of the time.

PCR was performed using 60 Vbeta and 13 Jbeta primers. Assay used: immunoSEQ multiplex PCR; TCRdb lists only in-frame clones, some missing. The sample holds fewer than 200,000 clones; roughly 13% are singletons and the top ten take over 6.5%. The receptor was isolated from a man aged 45-65 years in good health and CMV-seropositive. Sequencing was carried out using PBMCs. V is TRBV5-1 and J is TRBJ2-2; TRBD2 is a possible D gene (5 bases). Written as DNA, the CDR3 is TGCGCCAGCAGCTCGGGGTCAGTGAACACCGGGGAGCTGTTTTTT. It codes for CASSSGSVNTGELFF. The full variable domain, in which reference TRBV5-1 and TRBJ2-2 provide the parts outside the CDR3, is KAGVTQTPRYLIKTRGQQVTLSCSPISGHRSVSWYQQTPGQGLQFLFEYFSETQRNKGNFPGRFSGRQFSNSRSEMNVSTLELGDSALYLCASSSGSVNTGELFFGEGSRLTVL.